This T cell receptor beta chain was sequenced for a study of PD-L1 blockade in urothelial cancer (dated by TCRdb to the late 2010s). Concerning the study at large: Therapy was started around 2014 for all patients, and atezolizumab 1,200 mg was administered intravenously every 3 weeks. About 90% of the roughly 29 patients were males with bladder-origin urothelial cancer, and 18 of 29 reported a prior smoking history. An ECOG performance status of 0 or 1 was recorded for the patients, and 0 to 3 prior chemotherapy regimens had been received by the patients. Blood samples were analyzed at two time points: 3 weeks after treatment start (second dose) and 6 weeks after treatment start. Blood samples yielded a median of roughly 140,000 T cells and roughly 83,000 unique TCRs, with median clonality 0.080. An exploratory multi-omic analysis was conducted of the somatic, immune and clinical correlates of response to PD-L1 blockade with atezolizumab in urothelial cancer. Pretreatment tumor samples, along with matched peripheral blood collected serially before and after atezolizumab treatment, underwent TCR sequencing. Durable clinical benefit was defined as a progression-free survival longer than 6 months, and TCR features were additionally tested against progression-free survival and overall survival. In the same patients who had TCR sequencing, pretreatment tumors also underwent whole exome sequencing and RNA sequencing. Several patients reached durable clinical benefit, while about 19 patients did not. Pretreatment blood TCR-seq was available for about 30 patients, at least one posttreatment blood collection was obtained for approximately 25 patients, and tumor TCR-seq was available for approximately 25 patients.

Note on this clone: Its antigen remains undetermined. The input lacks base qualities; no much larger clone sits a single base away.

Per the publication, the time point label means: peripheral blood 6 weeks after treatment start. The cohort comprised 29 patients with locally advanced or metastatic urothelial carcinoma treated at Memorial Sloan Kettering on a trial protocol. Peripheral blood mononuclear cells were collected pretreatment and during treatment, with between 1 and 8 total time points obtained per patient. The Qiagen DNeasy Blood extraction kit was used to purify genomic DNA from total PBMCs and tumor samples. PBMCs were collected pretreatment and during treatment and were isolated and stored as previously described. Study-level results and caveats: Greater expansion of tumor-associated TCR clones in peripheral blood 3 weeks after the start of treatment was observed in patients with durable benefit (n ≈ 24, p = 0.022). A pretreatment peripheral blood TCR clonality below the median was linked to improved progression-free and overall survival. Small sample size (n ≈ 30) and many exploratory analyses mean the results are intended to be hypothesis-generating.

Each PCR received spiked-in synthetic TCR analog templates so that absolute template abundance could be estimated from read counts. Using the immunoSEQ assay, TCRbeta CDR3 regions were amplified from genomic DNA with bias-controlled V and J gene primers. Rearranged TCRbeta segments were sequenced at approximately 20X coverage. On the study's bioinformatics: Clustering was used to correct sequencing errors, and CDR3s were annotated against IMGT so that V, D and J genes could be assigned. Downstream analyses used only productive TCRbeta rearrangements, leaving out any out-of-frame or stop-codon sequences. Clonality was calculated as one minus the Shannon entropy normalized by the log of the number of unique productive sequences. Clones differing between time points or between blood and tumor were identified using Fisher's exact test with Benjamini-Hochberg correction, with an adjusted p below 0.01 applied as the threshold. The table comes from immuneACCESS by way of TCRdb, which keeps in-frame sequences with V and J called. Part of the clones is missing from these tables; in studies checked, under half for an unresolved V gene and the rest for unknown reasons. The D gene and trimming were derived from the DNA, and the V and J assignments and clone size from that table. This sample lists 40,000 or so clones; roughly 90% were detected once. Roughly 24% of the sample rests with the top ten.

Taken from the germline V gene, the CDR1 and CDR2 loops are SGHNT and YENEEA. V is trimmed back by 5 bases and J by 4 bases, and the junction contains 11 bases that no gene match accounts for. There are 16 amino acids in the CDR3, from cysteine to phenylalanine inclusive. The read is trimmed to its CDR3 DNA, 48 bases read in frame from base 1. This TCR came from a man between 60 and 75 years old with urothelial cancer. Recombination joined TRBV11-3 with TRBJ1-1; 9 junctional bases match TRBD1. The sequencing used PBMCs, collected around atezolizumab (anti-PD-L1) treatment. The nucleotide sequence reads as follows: TGTGCCAGCAGCCAACGAACGGGACAGGGACCCACTGAAGCTTTCTTT. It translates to CASSQRTGQGPTEAFF.